These 32 T cell receptor beta chains originate from one sample sequenced in a study of T cells in Graves' hyperthyroidism and ophthalmopathy. TCR beta CDR3 region amplification was performed from RNA transcripts. The HTBI primer set served for first-round RT-PCR of the TCR CDR3. TCRdb re-called the multiplex PCR reads through MiXCR, storing one row per CDR3 protein. The table shows approximately 640,000 distinct CDR3 sequences, with roughly 16% occurring only once. Material: blood. The receptors derive from a woman in her 30s with Graves' hyperthyroidism.

The V and J genes are TRBV7-2 and TRBJ2-1; the D gene is possibly TRBD1 (6 bases). The CDR3 is 16 amino acids. The V end was cut by 5 bases, the J end by 2 bases, with 16 bases between. Germline loops: CDR1 SGHTA, CDR2 FQGNSA. The CDR3 is CASSPNRDMTYNEQFF. CDR3 DNA: TGTGCCAGCAGCCCCAACCGGGACATGACCTACAATGAGCAGTTCTTC.

In this sample, this clonotype turned up many times. The chain employs TRBV13 and TRBJ2-3; TRBD1 or TRBD2 may be the D gene (5 bases each). V lost 2 bases to trimming and J lost 8 bases, with 14 bases between them. The germline CDR1 and CDR2 sequences are PRHDT and FYEKMQ (reference sequence). CDR3 length: 14 residues. The CDR3 nucleotides are TGTGCCAGCAGCTTATATTGGGGGAGCGGTACGCAGTATTTT. Translating gives CASSLYWGSGTQYF.

V and J are TRBV25-1 and TRBJ2-3, with D uncertain. The ends were cut back, 1 base at V and 4 bases at J, with 12 bases in the middle. This CDR3 has 15 amino acids. From germline, CDR1 is MGHDK and CDR2 SYGVNS. The chain's CDR3 is CASSELVLGADTQYF. DNA of the CDR3: TGTGCCAGCAGTGAATTGGTGTTGGGCGCAGATACGCAGTATTTT.

This clonotype was counted at least ten times. The J gene is TRBJ2-7, the V gene TRBV24-1; D is uncertain. Germline lookup yields CDR1 KGHDR and CDR2 SFDVKD. V dropped 1 base and J dropped 8 bases, with 11 bases sitting between them. The CDR3 spans 13 residues. The CDR3, as DNA: TGTGCCACCAGTGATTTTACAAGAAGTCAGCAGTACTTC. This translates into CATSDFTRSQQYF.

Only a few counts were recorded for this clonotype. The rearrangement links TRBV6-1 to TRBJ1-5, with 11 positions matching TRBD1. Trimming removed 5 bases from V and 5 bases from J; junction bases left unmatched: 11. CDR1 MNHNS and CDR2 SASEGT come from the germline V gene. The CDR3 covers 17 residues. Written as DNA, the CDR3 is TGTGCCAGCAGTCGTAAAGGGACAGGGGGTTATGATCAGCCCCAGCATTTT. The encoded protein is CASSRKGTGGYDQPQHF.

This clonotype was recorded many times. The chain links TRBV12-3 or TRBV12-4 to TRBJ1-1; the D gene is possibly TRBD1 (5 bases). Trimming shortened V by 6 bases and J by 3 bases, and 11 bases separated the two germline ends. This CDR3 is built from 13 residues. The CDR3 bases are TGTGCCAGCAGGAGGGGTTGGGACACTGAAGCTTTCTTT. This codes for CASRRGWDTEAFF.

This clonotype showed up just a few times. This chain uses TRBV12-3 or TRBV12-4 with TRBJ1-4; tentatively, D is TRBD1 (5 bases). Between the trimmed V and J ends, which lost 7 bases and 1 base, there was a span of 7 bases. The CDR3 is 13 amino acids. The chain's CDR3 is CASKGLTNEKLFF. In DNA, the CDR3 is TGTGCCAGCAAGGGGTTAACTAATGAAAAACTGTTTTTT.

V is TRBV9 and J is TRBJ2-1, with 9 bases that match TRBD1. V lost 7 bases to trimming and J lost 4 bases; unmatched junction nucleotides: 18. The CDR3 loop spans 18 amino acids. The germline V gene has CDR1 SGDLS and CDR2 YYNGEE. CDR3 sequence: CASRGGDREVSDYNEQFF. The CDR3, as DNA: TGTGCCAGCCGGGGCGGGGACAGGGAAGTTTCGGATTACAATGAGCAGTTCTTC.

There are a few counts of this clonotype. This chain links TRBV28 with TRBJ2-3; D not certain. The length of the CDR3 is 13 residues. Germline values: CDR1 MDHEN, CDR2 SYDVKM. V dropped 1 base and J dropped 8 bases, with 10 bases sitting between them. CDR3 in DNA: TGTGCCAGCAGTTTATCCCGATCGGGTACGCAGTATTTT. Translation: CASSLSRSGTQYF.

This clonotype appeared a few times. This sequence joins TRBV7-6 and TRBJ2-1; 9 nucleotides match TRBD2. With V trimmed by 0 bases and J by 9 bases, 12 bases remained unmatched. The length of the CDR3 is 17 residues. Germline CDR1 and CDR2: SGHVS and FNYEAQ. The CDR3 loop is CASSLAPFGVAGVEQFF. For the CDR3, the DNA is TGTGCCAGCAGCTTAGCCCCCTTCGGGGTAGCGGGAGTTGAGCAGTTCTTC.

V usage is TRBV30 and J usage is TRBJ2-3, with D tentatively TRBD1 or TRBD2 (6 bases each). V shed 4 bases and J shed 9 bases, with 20 bases lying between them. Germline loops: CDR1 GTSNPN, CDR2 SVGIG (reference sequence). There are 14 residues in the CDR3. CDR3 sequence (DNA): TGTGCCTGGATCCGAACAGGGCTTGGGAGGACGCAGTATTTT. It translates to CAWIRTGLGRTQYF.

This clonotype was counted only a few times. The CDR3 DNA sequence: TGTGCCAGCAGTTCCCCGGGAGGAAACACCATATATTTT. The encoded protein is CASSSPGGNTIYF. V and J are TRBV6-1 and TRBJ1-3; no definite D call. This CDR3 has 13 residues. V was pared by 5 bases and J by 4 bases, with 9 bases between. The germline V gene has CDR1 MNHNS and CDR2 SASEGT.

The CDR3 DNA follows: TGCAGCGTTCTAGGGCAGAACTATGGCTACACCTTC. Translating it yields CSVLGQNYGYTF. J is TRBJ1-2 and V is TRBV29-1; D uncertain. Trimming stripped 5 bases from V and 2 bases from J, with 9 bases between. Germline assignment: CDR1 SQVTM and CDR2 ANQGSEA. The CDR3 spans 12 residues.

This rearrangement joins TRBV27 to TRBJ2-1; the D is unclear. V lost 3 bases and J 7 bases, leaving 10 bases between the germline ends. CDR3 length: 13 residues. The germline V gene has CDR1 MNHEY and CDR2 SMNVEV (reference sequence). The CDR3 DNA follows: TGTGCCAGCAGTTTCCCCATGGGGAATGAGCAGTTCTTC. Amino acids: CASSFPMGNEQFF.

With regard to this clonotype: It may be a read error: a sequence one base away is much more abundant. This rearrangement joins TRBV24-1 to TRBJ1-1; D not resolved. This CDR3 has 13 amino acids. Germline V gene data show CDR1 as KGHDR and CDR2 as SFDVKD. The V and J ends lost 11 bases and 6 bases respectively, with 18 bases between them. The DNA for the CDR3 is TGTGCCAATCGGCGGGAGGGTGCGGCTGAAGCTTTCTTT. Translation: CANRREGAAEAFF.

The genes are TRBV7-2 and TRBJ2-5; 8 bases map to TRBD2. With V trimmed by 9 bases and J by 1 base, 4 bases remained unmatched. Germline loops: CDR1 SGHTA, CDR2 FQGNSA. This CDR3 is built from 13 residues. For the CDR3, the DNA is TGTGCCAGTAGCACTAGCGGCCAAGAGACCCAGTACTTC. This translates into CASSTSGQETQYF.

This clonotype was seen ten or more times. The chain joins TRBV12-3 or TRBV12-4 to TRBJ1-5; possibly TRBD1 for D (6 bases). The CDR3 extends over 14 amino acids. V lost 3 bases and J 11 bases, leaving 17 bases between the germline ends. CDR3 DNA sequence: TGTGCCAGCAGTTTGGGACATTGCCGCCTTACCCAGCATTTT. It encodes CASSLGHCRLTQHF.

This clonotype was detected many times. The chain is built from TRBV28 and TRBJ2-7; 9 bases are shared with TRBD2. Germline V gene data show CDR1 as MDHEN and CDR2 as SYDVKM. This CDR3 comprises 13 residues. V was clipped by 4 bases and J by 5 bases; unmatched bases: 3. CDR3 region: CASSSQREDEQYF. In nucleotides, the CDR3 is TGTGCCAGCAGTTCCCAGCGGGAGGACGAGCAGTACTTC.

The chain couples TRBV11-1 to TRBJ2-3, with D perhaps TRBD2 (6 bases). The V gene lost 2 bases and the J gene lost 5 bases, with 14 bases spanning the gap. The CDR3 contains 15 residues. Looked up from germline, CDR1 is SGHAT and CDR2 is FQDESV (reference sequence). In DNA, the CDR3 is TGTGCCAGCAGCTTATCCCCGGGAGCGGGAGATACGCAGTATTTT. Amino acids: CASSLSPGAGDTQYF.

This clonotype has only a few counts. CDR3 loop: CASSLGTGYRSGEKLFF. In DNA form, the CDR3 reads TGCGCCAGCAGCTTAGGGACAGGGTACCGGAGTGGAGAAAAACTGTTTTTT. This rearrangement joins TRBV5-1 to TRBJ1-4, with 9 nucleotides matching TRBD1. J lost 8 bases, V lost 2 bases, and 13 bases had no gene match. The germline gives CDR1 SGHRS, CDR2 YFSETQ. There are 17 residues in the CDR3. The full variable domain, with the rest looked up from reference TRBV5-1 and TRBJ1-4, is KAGVTQTPRYLIKTRGQQVTLSCSPISGHRSVSWYQQTPGQGLQFLFEYFSETQRNKGNFPGRFSGRQFSNSRSEMNVSTLELGDSALYLCASSLGTGYRSGEKLFFGSGTQLSVL.

This clonotype has a handful of counts. The chain recombines TRBV6-2 or TRBV6-3 with TRBJ2-7; no reliable D call. The CDR3 length is 12 residues. Germline values: CDR1 MNHEY, CDR2 SVGEGT. With 2 bases removed from V and 3 bases from J, the gap between germline ends came to 5 bases. CDR3 region: CASSYRHYEQYF. In DNA form, the CDR3 reads TGTGCCAGCAGTTACAGGCACTACGAGCAGTACTTC.

This clonotype has at least ten counts. The genes are TRBV2 and TRBJ2-1, with D uncertain. CDR3 size: 14 residues. V was pared by 1 base and J by 5 bases, with 9 bases between. Germline CDR1 and CDR2: SNHLY and FYNNEI. This CDR3 is CASSEDLGDNEQFF. The DNA for the CDR3 is TGTGCCAGCAGTGAAGACCTTGGAGACAATGAGCAGTTCTTC.

Ten or more counts support this clonotype. The J gene is TRBJ2-7, the V gene TRBV30; TRBD2 agrees at 9 bases. Trimming cost V 8 bases and J 4 bases; bases outside gene matches: 15. CDR1 GTSNPN and CDR2 SVGIG come from the germline V gene (reference sequence). This CDR3 comprises 15 residues. Here the CDR3 DNA reads TGTGCCGGAGGGGCAGCTAGCGGGATAGGTTACGAGCAGTACTTC. Amino acid sequence: CAGGAASGIGYEQYF.

This clonotype was counted ten times or more. The chain links TRBV7-3 to TRBJ2-3; 8 bases map to TRBD2. CDR1 and CDR2 (germline): SGHTA, FQGTGA. This CDR3 has 19 amino acids. Germline trimming cut 3 bases from V and 2 bases from J; bases unmatched to any gene: 16. The CDR3 region has the DNA TGTGCCAGCAGCTTGGATCCGGGACTAGGGCGAACCGACACAGATACGCAGTATTTT. It specifies CASSLDPGLGRTDTDTQYF.

This clonotype was counted at least ten times. This chain links TRBV28 with TRBJ2-1; no firm D call. The germline V gene encodes CDR1 MDHEN and CDR2 SYDVKM. V was pared by 5 bases and J by 0 bases, with 11 bases between. The CDR3 is 15 amino acids. CDR3 sequence: CASSISASSYNEQFF. The CDR3 nucleotides read TGTGCCAGCAGTATTTCAGCGAGCTCCTACAATGAGCAGTTCTTC.

This clonotype has a handful of counts. The J gene is TRBJ2-3, the V gene TRBV3-1; D is unresolved. This CDR3 is built from 15 residues. Germline lookup yields CDR1 LGHDT and CDR2 YNNKEL (reference sequence). Deletions cut 2 bases from V and 1 base from J, with 10 bases between. In DNA, the CDR3 is TGTGCCAGCAGCCAAATTACAGATGGCACAGATACGCAGTATTTT. Translated: CASSQITDGTDTQYF.

This clonotype came up many times. The J gene is TRBJ2-3, the V gene TRBV2; D remains unclear. The CDR3 is made up of 16 amino acids. From germline, CDR1 is SNHLY and CDR2 FYNNEI. V lost 2 bases to trimming and J lost 0 bases, with 12 bases between them. The CDR3 nucleotides read TGTGCCAGCAGTGAATTTACTACTACTAGCACAGATACGCAGTATTTT. It is translated as CASSEFTTTSTDTQYF.

This clonotype has ten or more counts. In DNA form, the CDR3 reads TGTGCCAGCAGTGATCCCTACACAGATACGCAGTATTTT. It yields the protein CASSDPYTDTQYF. J is TRBJ2-3 and V is TRBV25-1; D gene unclear. Trimming took 3 bases from V and 2 from J, leaving 6 bases between them. The CDR3 contains 13 residues. Germline CDR1 reads MGHDK; CDR2 reads SYGVNS.

This clonotype was observed many times. J is TRBJ2-7 and V is TRBV7-2; TRBD2 matches at 10 bases. CDR1 is SGHTA, CDR2 FQGNSA, per germline. The CDR3 spans 14 residues. Trimming removed 6 bases from V and 5 bases from J; junction bases left unmatched: 7. The CDR3 DNA reads TGTGCCAGCAGTGTGGGACTAGCGATGAACGAGCAGTACTTC. It specifies CASSVGLAMNEQYF.

This clonotype has only a few counts. This chain joins TRBV7-9 and TRBJ2-2, with unresolved D. V shed 1 base and J shed 5 bases, with 14 bases lying between them. This CDR3 region has 16 residues. Looked up from germline, CDR1 is SEHNR and CDR2 is FQNEAQ (reference sequence). Written as DNA, the CDR3 is TGTGCCAGCAGCTTAGGTCTCGGCCCCAGGACCGGGGAGCTGTTTTTT. Amino acid sequence: CASSLGLGPRTGELFF.

As regards this clonotype: A much more abundant neighbour one base away suggests this may be a read error. The rearrangement links TRBV27 to TRBJ2-1, with 10 bases identical to TRBD1. CDR3 size: 13 residues. Per germline, CDR1 MNHEY and CDR2 SMNVEV (reference sequence). Trimming removed 3 bases from V and 8 bases from J; junction bases left unmatched: 1. DNA for the CDR3: TGTGCCAGCAGTTTGACAGGGGGCGATGAGCAGTTCTTC. Translating gives CASSLTGGDEQFF.

This clonotype was observed a handful of times. The chain combines TRBV9 with TRBJ2-2; possibly TRBD2 for D (6 bases). The germline gives CDR1 SGDLS, CDR2 YYNGEE. Trimming shortened V by 1 base and J by 5 bases, and 18 bases separated the two germline ends. This CDR3 has 17 residues. This CDR3 reads CASSVLSGRRGTGELFF. In DNA form, the CDR3 reads TGTGCCAGCAGCGTACTCTCCGGGAGAAGAGGGACCGGGGAGCTGTTTTTT.